The T cell receptor beta chain described here comes from a study of CD8+ T cells in alopecia areata. Germline CDR1 reads SEHNR; CDR2 reads FQNEAQ (reference sequence). V lost 2 bases to trimming and J lost 3 bases, with 13 bases between them. The CDR3 length is 15 residues. Following extraction, RNA underwent reverse transcription to cDNA, which served as the sequencing template. TCRdb keeps only in-frame clones here, not all; method: immunoSEQ multiplex PCR. This table holds some 160,000 clones, roughly 60% found once. The rearrangement uses TRBV7-9 and TRBJ2-5; tentative D call: TRBD1 (6 bases). Source material: CD8+ T cells sorted from blood. This clonotype was sampled from a human donor in good health. CDR3 protein: CASSLRQGREETQYF. The CDR3 DNA reads TGTGCCAGCAGCTTACGGCAGGGGCGGGAAGAGACCCAGTACTTC.